This entry is about one TCR beta chain. Some clones are missing from TCRdb's copy, which holds only in-frame ones; the method was immunoSEQ multiplex PCR. The sample has 54,000 or so clones, about 93% seen once. The V end was cut by 1 base, the J end by 9 bases, with 10 bases between. CDR1 and CDR2 (germline): SEHNR, FQNEAQ (reference sequence). CDR3 size: 13 residues. This record comes from a study of technical replicates of blood from several donors. The chain links TRBV7-9 to TRBJ2-1; no clear D gene. The sequenced material came from T cells isolated from PBMCs. The clonotype was recovered from a human donor in good health. CDR3 sequence (DNA): TGTGCCAGCAGCTTAGAGGCCCCGGGTGAGCAGTTCTTC. It encodes CASSLEAPGEQFF.